The 17 T cell receptor beta chains below all came from one sample that was sequenced in a study of identical twins. TCRdb reprocessed the 5' RACE reads with MiXCR, giving one entry per CDR3 protein. The data show some 900,000 distinct CDR3 sequences, with 9% to 15% seen just once and 1.5% to 2% held by the top ten. The same data also went into a second study, on yellow fever vaccine responses in identical twins.

The source material was PBMCs. All receptors come from a woman under 30 in good health.

This clonotype was counted a few times. The chain uses TRBV28 and TRBJ2-7; the D gene is possibly TRBD2 (5 bases). This CDR3 region has 14 residues. Per the germline V gene, CDR1 is MDHEN and CDR2 is SYDVKM. V was cut by 6 bases and J by 2 bases, with 14 bases left in between. The CDR3 nucleotides read TGTGCCAGCAGCCCCATCGGGGTAGCCTACGAGCAGTACTTC. The encoded protein is CASSPIGVAYEQYF.

This clonotype was seen a few times. This sequence joins TRBV2 and TRBJ2-1; 7 bases map to TRBD1. Germline V CDR1 and CDR2: SNHLY, FYNNEI. The CDR3 has 16 residues. V gave up 4 bases and J gave up 3 bases; unmatched junction bases: 9. CDR3: CASSGGTASDYNEQFF. The DNA for the CDR3 is TGTGCCAGCAGTGGGGGGACAGCTTCCGACTACAATGAGCAGTTCTTC.

Only a few counts were recorded for this clonotype. This chain links TRBV7-2 with TRBJ1-1, with 7 positions matching TRBD1. The CDR3 contains 14 residues. CDR1 is SGHTA, CDR2 FQGNSA, per germline. Trimming removed 5 bases from V and 4 bases from J; junction bases left unmatched: 7. CDR3 nucleotides: TGTGCCAGCAGCCGAGGGGGCGCGGGCACTGAAGCTTTCTTT. As protein: CASSRGGAGTEAFF.

This clonotype was counted only a few times. The gene calls are TRBV10-3 and TRBJ2-5; D call uncertain. Germline V lookup: CDR1 ENHRY, CDR2 SYGVKD. This CDR3 has 12 amino acids. V was cut by 3 bases and J by 4 bases, with 6 bases left in between. The CDR3 coding sequence is TGTGCCATCAGTGATCCGGCAGAGACCCAGTACTTC. Its protein product is CAISDPAETQYF.

V is TRBV5-6 and J is TRBJ1-2, with 7 positions matching TRBD1. Trimming cost V 2 bases and J 8 bases; bases outside gene matches: 9. Germline lookup yields CDR1 SGHDT and CDR2 YYEEEE. The CDR3 runs to 14 residues. The CDR3 DNA reads TGTGCCAGCAGCTTACAGGGGCGGGCAGACGGCTACACCTTC. This encodes CASSLQGRADGYTF. Based on the CDR3 plus reference TRBV5-6 and TRBJ1-2, the full variable domain is DAGVTQSPTHLIKTRGQQVTLRCSPKSGHDTVSWYQQALGQGPQFIFQYYEEEERQRGNFPDRFSGHQFPNYSSELNVNALLLGDSALYLCASSLQGRADGYTFGSGTRLTVV.

J is TRBJ2-7 and V is TRBV12-3 or TRBV12-4; tentative D call: TRBD1 (5 bases). Trimming left V 0 bases short and J 3 bases short, with 9 bases between. The length of the CDR3 is 14 residues. The CDR3 sequence is CASSLAPQGYEQYV. The CDR3 nucleotides read TGTGCCAGCAGTTTAGCCCCGCAGGGCTACGAGCAGTACGTC.

The chain combines TRBV14 with TRBJ2-1; D gene unclear. V lost 1 base to trimming and J lost 10 bases, with 8 bases between them. The CDR3 has 12 amino acids. Germline V gene sequence: CDR1 SGHDN, CDR2 FVKESK. DNA of the CDR3: TGTGCCAGCAGCCAAGCCTGGCGCGAGCAGTTCTTC. Encoded protein: CASSQAWREQFF.

There are many counts of this clonotype. The V gene is TRBV12-3 or TRBV12-4, the J gene TRBJ1-1; tentative D call: TRBD1 (6 bases). V lost 3 bases and J 4 bases, leaving 12 bases between the germline ends. CDR3 length: 14 amino acids. The CDR3 is CASSLAGDITEAFF. CDR3 nucleotide sequence: TGTGCCAGCAGTTTGGCAGGGGACATCACTGAAGCTTTCTTT.

The chain links TRBV15 to TRBJ1-6; no clear D gene. Trimming took off 0 bases at V and 10 bases at J, with 13 bases between the two ends. The CDR3 extends over 15 amino acids. CDR1 is LNHNV, CDR2 YYDKDF, per germline (reference sequence). CDR3 nucleotide sequence: TGTGCCACCAGCAGAGATCCACAAGGCGGATCACCCCTCCACTTT. Translation gives CATSRDPQGGSPLHF.

CDR3 sequence: CASSLGRTNEKLFF. The DNA of the CDR3 is TGCGCCAGCAGCTTGGGACGTACGAATGAAAAACTGTTTTTT. V gene TRBV5-1 combines with J gene TRBJ1-4; D gene unclear. The CDR3 is 14 amino acids. Germline CDR1 and CDR2: SGHRS and YFSETQ. Trimming took off 0 bases at V and 5 bases at J, with 8 bases between the two ends.

In its sample, this clonotype was seen a few times. The chain links TRBV7-6 to TRBJ1-6, with D tentatively TRBD1 (6 bases). The germline V gene has CDR1 SGHVS and CDR2 FNYEAQ. The V gene lost 5 bases and the J gene lost 10 bases, with 15 bases spanning the gap. The CDR3 contains 14 residues. The CDR3 spells CASSNGGARSPLHF. The CDR3 region has the DNA TGTGCCAGCAGCAACGGGGGCGCCCGGTCACCCCTCCACTTT.

The rearrangement joins TRBV7-3 to TRBJ2-1; weak D call: TRBD1 (5 bases). V lost 5 bases, J lost 4 bases, and 15 bases lay in between. CDR3 length: 15 residues. Germline V gives CDR1 SGHTA, CDR2 FQGTGA. CDR3 region: CASSLQGSLYNEQFF. CDR3 bases: TGTGCCAGCAGCCTCCAGGGATCCCTTTACAATGAGCAGTTCTTC. Full variable domain (missing parts from reference TRBV7-3 and TRBJ2-1): GAGVSQTPSNKVTEKGKYVELRCDPISGHTALYWYRQSLGQGPEFLIYFQGTGAADDSGLPNDRFFAVRPEGSVSTLKIQRTERGDSAVYLCASSLQGSLYNEQFFGPGTRLTVL.

This rearrangement joins TRBV5-8 to TRBJ2-6; weak D call: TRBD2 (6 bases). The CDR3 loop spans 17 amino acids. V lost 4 bases to trimming and J lost 1 base, with 15 bases between them. Germline V CDR1 and CDR2: SGHTS, YDEGEE. CDR3 protein: CASSLGGLMSGANVLTF. CDR3 DNA sequence: TGTGCCAGCAGCCTCGGGGGATTAATGTCTGGGGCCAACGTCCTGACTTTC.

The chain links TRBV5-1 to TRBJ2-3; D possibly corresponds to TRBD2 (5 bases). Per the germline V gene, CDR1 is SGHRS and CDR2 is YFSETQ. The V end was cut by 0 bases, the J end by 2 bases, with 13 bases between. The CDR3 runs to 16 residues. CDR3 sequence: CASSLVASRFTDTQYF. The CDR3 DNA reads as TGCGCCAGCAGCTTGGTGGCTAGCCGATTCACAGATACGCAGTATTTT.

The rearrangement links TRBV20-1 to TRBJ1-6, with 7 bases lining up with TRBD1. The germline CDR1 and CDR2 sequences are DFQATT and SNEGSKA (reference sequence). CDR3 size: 14 residues. V gave up 3 bases and J gave up 6 bases; unmatched junction bases: 5. DNA for the CDR3: TGCAGTGCTAGTAGGGGACAGACTAATTCACCCCTCCACTTT. Translating gives CSASRGQTNSPLHF.

A few counts support this clonotype. The chain uses TRBV3-1 and TRBJ2-7; D remains ambiguous. V was pared by 0 bases and J by 2 bases, with 8 bases between. This CDR3 region has 14 residues. Germline V gene data show CDR1 as LGHDT and CDR2 as YNNKEL (reference sequence). CDR3 nucleotide sequence: TGTGCCAGCAGCCAAGATTTGGGTACCTACGAGCAGTACGTC. Amino acids: CASSQDLGTYEQYV.

V is TRBV7-2 and J is TRBJ2-7, with a tentative D call TRBD2 (5 bases). The germline V gene encodes CDR1 SGHTA and CDR2 FQGNSA. The V gene lost 5 bases and the J gene lost 1 base, with 15 bases spanning the gap. The CDR3 sequence is 15 residues long. DNA of the CDR3: TGTGCCAGCAGCCCCTCTTTAGCGCCGTCCTACGAGCAGTACTTC. It codes for CASSPSLAPSYEQYF.